A selection of T cell receptor beta chains follows, all from one sample in a study of cytomegalovirus exposure and HLA in healthy donors. The data were produced by immunoSEQ multiplex PCR, yet TCRdb's version contains in-frame clones alone and is incomplete. Among a few hundred thousand clones listed, 75% to 90% were seen once. The specimen sequenced was PBMCs. These receptors all come from a woman aged 18-35 years in good health and CMV-seronegative. The CDR3 runs from the conserved cysteine through the conserved F or W. D genes are given only for firm matches. Expanded clones are given a class, and other clones once, few, many or no size at all.

clone size | J gene | V gene | D gene | CDR3 DNA | CDR3 protein
. | TRBJ2-6 | TRBV11-2 | . | TGTGCCAGCAGCCCGAATACAGGGAATCGGCGCTCTGGGGCCAACGTCCTGACTTTC | CASSPNTGNRRSGANVLTF
. | TRBJ2-7 | TRBV29-1 | . | TGCAGCGTAGCAGGCAGGGCGTTCGGAGAGTACTTC | CSVAGRAFGEYF
. | TRBJ2-1 | TRBV29-1 | TRBD2 | TGCAGCGTGGGAGCGGGAGATCTCGGTGAGCAGTTCTTC | CSVGAGDLGEQFF
. | TRBJ1-5 | TRBV9 | . | TGTGCCAGCAGCGTAGGAGGTCCCAATCAGCCCCAGCATTTT | CASSVGGPNQPQHF
. | TRBJ2-7 | TRBV28 | . | TGTGCCAGCAGTTTCAACTACGAGCAGTACTTC | CASSFNYEQYF
. | TRBJ2-2 | TRBV15 | . | TGTGCCACCAGCAGAGATATATCAGGGGACACCGGGGAGCTGTTTTTT | CATSRDISGDTGELFF
. | TRBJ1-1 | TRBV7-2 | . | TGTGCCAGCAGCCCGGACAGCTGGAACACTGAAGCTTTCTTT | CASSPDSWNTEAFF
. | TRBJ1-1 | TRBV30 | . | TGTGCCTGGAGTGTACAGGGATCGGCTGAAGCTTTCTTT | CAWSVQGSAEAFF
. | TRBJ1-1 | TRBV5-1 | TRBD1 | TGCGCCAGCAGCACTATACAGGGGACCACTGAAGCTTTCTTT | CASSTIQGTTEAFF
. | TRBJ2-7 | TRBV2 | . | TGTGCCAGCAGCACCGGGACACTTCCCTACGAGCAGTACTTC | CASSTGTLPYEQYF
. | TRBJ1-2 | TRBV6-5 | . | TGTGCCAGCAGTACCGGGGGGTATGGCTACACCTTC | CASSTGGYGYTF
. | TRBJ2-3 | TRBV7-3 | . | TGTGCCAGCAGCTTAACGTCAGGGGTCGGCACAGATACGCAGTATTTT | CASSLTSGVGTDTQYF
. | TRBJ2-7 | TRBV28 | . | TGTGCCAGCAGTCTGGGGGCTAGCGAGCAGTACTTC | CASSLGASEQYF
once | TRBJ2-7 | TRBV6-5 | TRBD1 | TGTGCCAGCAGTTACTCGTTTGGGACAGAGACCTACGAGCAGTACTTC | CASSYSFGTETYEQYF
. | TRBJ2-3 | TRBV4-1 | TRBD2 | TGCGCCAGCAGCCCCCGGACTAGTTCCACAGATACGCAGTATTTT | CASSPRTSSTDTQYF
. | TRBJ2-1 | TRBV29-1 | TRBD2 | TGCAGCGGCGCCGCCATAGCGGGACAATCCTACAATGAGCAGTTCTTC | CSGAAIAGQSYNEQFF
. | TRBJ2-1 | TRBV7-9 | TRBD1 | TGTGCCAGCAGCGCGGCCGGGACAGTTTACAATGAGCAGTTCTTC | CASSAAGTVYNEQFF
. | TRBJ2-1 | TRBV28 | TRBD2 | TGTGCCAGCAGTTTCGGCGGGGGGGTCGTTGAGCAGTTCTTC | CASSFGGGVVEQFF
. | TRBJ2-5 | TRBV5-1 | . | TGCGCCAGCAGCTTGGCTCCAGCCCCCGGGGAGACCCAGTACTTC | CASSLAPAPGETQYF
. | TRBJ2-2 | TRBV7-6 | TRBD2 | TGTGCCAGCAGCTTAGCGGCTAGCGGGAACACCGGGGAGCTGTTTTTT | CASSLAASGNTGELFF